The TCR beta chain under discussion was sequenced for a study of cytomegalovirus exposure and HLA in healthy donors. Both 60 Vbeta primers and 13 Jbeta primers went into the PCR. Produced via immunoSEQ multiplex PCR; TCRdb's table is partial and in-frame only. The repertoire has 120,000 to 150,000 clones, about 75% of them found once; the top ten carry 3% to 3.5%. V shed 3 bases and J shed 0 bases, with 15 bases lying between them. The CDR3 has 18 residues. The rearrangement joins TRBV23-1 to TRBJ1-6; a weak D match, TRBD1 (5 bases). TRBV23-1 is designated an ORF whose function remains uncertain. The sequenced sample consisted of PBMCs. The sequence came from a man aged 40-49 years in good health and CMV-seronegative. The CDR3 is CASSHRGGGISYNSPLHF. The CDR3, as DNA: TGCGCCAGCAGTCACCGCGGGGGGGGGATCTCCTATAATTCACCCCTCCACTTT.